The subject of this entry is one T cell receptor (beta chain). Its antigen is still unknown. Trimming accounts for 8 bases at V and 5 bases at J, while the number of junction bases matched to no gene is 10. Reading the germline V gene (reference sequence) gives CDR1 GTSNPN and CDR2 SVGIG. The CDR3, from cysteine to phenylalanine, totals 13 residues. Kept here is only the CDR3 DNA, which spans 39 bases and is read in frame from base 1. The entry originates in a study of cytomegalovirus exposure and HLA in healthy donors (dated by TCRdb to 2016 to 2017). Regarding the complete study: According to an earlier analysis of 587 of the donors, about 179 million T cells yielded 95 million to 140 million unique TCR beta sequences and 250 to 350 Gb of sequence data. To predict cytomegalovirus infection status, the study brought together high-throughput TCR immunosequencing, statistical association of individual TCRs with disease status, and machine learning. HLA typing covered class I and class II loci at four-digit resolution. Using immunosequencing, the study profiled T cell repertoires from some 670 subjects and related those repertoires to cytomegalovirus serostatus. The number of donors typed differed by locus, with 629-630 for A, B, C, DRB1 and DQB1, around 500 for DQA1, over 600 for DPA1, and some 440 for DPB1. An early release covering roughly 640 HLA-typed donors comprised roughly 300 gigabases of sequencing data and tens of millions of unique TCR sequences. A later analysis re-examined previously published TCR beta repertoires from several hundred donors and added high-resolution HLA genotyping to investigate patterns of TCR occurrence. Of the approximately 370 genotyped donors, over 80% were placed in the genetic ancestry cluster associated with self-reported Caucasian donors. Across about 380 genotyped donors of the cohort, an average of approximately 240,000 unique TCR beta nucleotide sequences per donor were sequenced, and roughly 17% of those sequences were non-productive. In an earlier analysis of roughly 580 of the donors, high-throughput TCR beta sequencing was used to judge whether each TCR beta V gene segment behaved as functional or pseudogenic. A separate validation cohort of more than 100 different subjects was used in addition to the 666-subject first cohort. Because of strong linkage in the cohort, roughly five DR-DQ haplotypes were treated as single units for association and clustering. The study aimed to test whether cataloging public T cell receptors could reveal signatures of past pathogen exposure. Genome-wide SNP genotypes for about 55% of the roughly 670 donors were used in a later genetic analysis, which treated that subset as a discovery cohort. Donor age, sex, ethnicity and CMV serostatus were collected together with the repertoire data. All discovery cohort repertoires had been generated on a single sequencing platform. Rather than using new phenotypic data, the later analysis identified candidate immune exposures from TCR beta sequences and from how often those sequences occurred across donors. The full study reports these points: A group of highly shared sequence variants was considered likely to be a technical artifact of the sequencing pipeline. The classifier was reported to diagnose cytomegalovirus status with high specificity and sensitivity in both the original cohort and the validation cohort. In a later analysis, HLA-associated TCR beta chains showed more clonal expansion and lower generation probabilities than non-associated chains that were equally common. Most TCR sequences were observed very rarely across donors, whereas some public TCRs were present in many individuals. Some IMGT-functional V segments, including TRBV6-2 and TRBV6-3, could not be told apart with the 87-base-pair reads, so those segments were excluded. In an earlier analysis of some 550 of the donors, most TCR beta V segments were observed in productive rearrangements about 87% or about 30% of the time, broadly matching IMGT annotations. Correlated functional status among segregating V segments might be attributable to linkage disequilibrium, but an unknown experimental factor could not be ruled out. In vitro tests confirmed that a few of the cytomegalovirus-associated TCR beta chains recognize cytomegalovirus antigens. The earlier analysis of around 600 of the donors excluded about 16 rarely observed V segments, including chromosome 9 orphons, because counts were too low. Most CMV-associated TCR beta chains appeared to be HLA-restricted in a later analysis, and the HLA associations seemed to be driven largely by CMV exposure. In a later analysis, the rate of TCR association differed among HLA loci, with DRB1 alleles having the most associated TCRs and HLA-C alleles having the fewest. A further reported finding was that TCR beta sequences accurately predicted the HLA-A and HLA-B alleles for most subjects in the first cohort. The presence/absence analyses assumed that sequencing depth was roughly uniform across donors, and that assumption may not be true. The study listed 150 to 200 TCR beta chains as associated with cytomegalovirus. The only immune exposure information available for the cohort was CMV serostatus. A later genetic analysis associated a missense DCLRE1C variant with V-gene and J-gene trimming of TCR beta chains, and an independent cohort replicated the association. According to a later analysis, parvovirus B19, influenza, CMV and Epstein-Barr virus appeared linked to several top co-occurrence clusters. When HLA alleles, especially DR and DQ, strongly co-occurred, TCR associations were difficult to assign to individual alleles. Compared with the roughly 700-donor mean, donors in an Asian-associated ancestry cluster had fewer N-insertions in productive TCRs, according to a later genetic analysis. In a later analysis, over 15,000 TCR beta sequences were associated with specific HLA alleles at a false discovery rate of 0.05. Only TCR beta chains were sequenced in this cohort, and the absence of alpha or paired-chain data limited detectable features. Because HLA typing was missing for some donors at each locus, association tests included only the typed subset. According to the authors, the approach could potentially be generalized to other disease states and immunological phenotypes.

The library relied on the immunoSEQ multiplex PCR assay. For the multiplex PCR, a mixture combining 60 forward primers for TCR Vbeta segments and 13 reverse primers for TCR Jbeta segments was used. A multiplex PCR assay on genomic DNA amplified the CDR3 region of rearranged TCR beta genes. The amplified TCR beta libraries were sequenced on the Illumina HiSeq System as 87-base-pair reads. In the paper's pipeline: Across the 666 repertoires, a later analysis counted some 81 million unique TCR beta chains, some 11 million of which were shared by at least two donors. To remove PCR and sequencing errors, raw reads were error-corrected and collapsed into unique sequences using a nearest-neighbor algorithm that merged closely related sequences. To assign V, D and J gene segments, CDR3 sequences were aligned to IMGT reference sequences. Each retained sequence needed at least a six-nucleotide match to both a V gene segment and a J gene segment. A rearrangement counted as productive if the CDR3 had no stop codons and remained in frame with V and J, and every other rearrangement counted as non-productive. Following IMGT convention, CDR3 was defined as the stretch from the second conserved V-encoded cysteine to the conserved J-encoded phenylalanine. In an earlier analysis of just under 600 of the donors, sequences lacking an unambiguous match to a single V gene segment were excluded. An earlier analysis of over 450 of the donors classified V segments as functional when productive rearrangements were above 56.7% and as segregating when the standard deviation between donors was above 5%. To diagnose cytomegalovirus status from the catalog of TCR beta chain sequences, a statistical classification framework was built. In a later analysis, TCR nucleotide sequences were compared against IMGT/GENE-DB human TR gene sequences so that V and J genes could be assigned. In a later analysis, CDR3 sequences and most-parsimonious VDJ recombination scenarios were assigned using the TCRdist pipeline. In a later analysis, every TCR beta chain was defined by the combination of its CDR3 amino acid sequence and its V-gene family, and reads without a unique V-gene family were dropped. To address suspected cross-contamination and a sequencing artifact, a later analysis removed under 600 highly shared, low-generation-probability nucleotide sequences. A later analysis calculated a clonal expansion index for each public chain from normalized within-repertoire ranks of inferred template counts. Generation probabilities in a later analysis came from a VDJ recombination model fitted to out-of-frame rearrangements, and those results were checked against IGoR. Hypergeometric tests were used in a later analysis to score TCR-TCR, TCR-HLA and TCR-CMV co-occurrence, with a repertoire-size bias correction applied to the TCR pairs. False discovery rates were estimated in a later analysis by permuting HLA or CMV assignments 20 times. In a later analysis, co-occurring TCRs were grouped with DBSCAN, and TCRdist sequence similarity was added when clustering was performed within HLA-allele-positive subsets. Co-occurrence clustering excluded repertoires with fewer than 30,000 or more than 120,000 public chains, plus five with anomalous nucleotide sharing. Drawn from immuneACCESS, this table holds only the in-frame rearrangements with V and J called that TCRdb kept. Clones are partly lost; checked studies trace under half to an unresolved V gene and leave the rest unexplained. V, J and clone size are taken as reported in that table, and D and trimming were inferred from the DNA itself. The sample table records around 74,000 clones. Approximately 15% of the sample is taken by the ten largest.

The cohort consisted of 600 to 750 healthy bone marrow donors. Cohort members were all nominally healthy when sampled, although unrecorded immune exposures were likely present. The donor tested CMV seropositive and was one of the 289 seropositive cohort members. A peripheral blood sample was collected from each donor, and TCR beta sequencing was performed on peripheral blood mononuclear cells. Genomic DNA was extracted from the blood cell samples with the Qiagen DNeasy Blood Extraction Kit. This sequence uses TRBV30 and TRBJ2-5; TRBD1 fits 8 bases in the junction. The sequenced sample consisted of PBMCs. The TCR originated in a man aged 50 to 60 in good health and CMV-seropositive. The CDR3 corresponds to CARGTGGEETQYF. The DNA reads TGTGCCCGGGGGACAGGAGGAGAGGAGACCCAGTACTTC.